The 10 T cell receptor beta chains in this list originate from one sample, sequenced in a study of identical twins. TCRdb re-called the 5' RACE reads through MiXCR, storing one row per CDR3 protein. The sample records over 200,000 distinct CDR3 sequences, 6.5% to 8% being singletons. The same sample was also used in a study of T cells expressing NK-cell markers.

The material sequenced was CD8+ T cells sorted from blood. These receptors were obtained from a woman between 18 and 30 years old in good health.

This clonotype was counted at least ten times. The J gene is TRBJ1-1, the V gene TRBV19, with D perhaps TRBD1 (6 bases). Germline-derived CDR1 and CDR2 are LNHDA and SQIVND (reference sequence). V dropped 6 bases and J dropped 5 bases, with 16 bases sitting between them. The CDR3 runs to 14 residues. The CDR3 DNA sequence: TGTGCCAGTAGCTGGGGGGGGCTCGGAACTGAAGCTTTCTTT. This encodes CASSWGGLGTEAFF.

This clonotype was recorded a few times. The V and J genes are TRBV5-1 and TRBJ2-3; TRBD2 might be the D (5 bases). Trimming pared 2 bases from V and 4 bases from J, leaving 17 bases between. CDR3 size: 16 residues. CDR1 and CDR2 from the germline V gene are SGHRS and YFSETQ. The CDR3 sequence: CASSLRALAGPDTQYF. CDR3 bases: TGCGCCAGCAGCTTAAGGGCGCTAGCTGGGCCAGATACGCAGTATTTT.

The chain carries TRBV9 and TRBJ2-3, with D perhaps assigned TRBD1 or TRBD2 (5 bases each). The CDR3 totals 13 residues. Per germline, CDR1 SGDLS and CDR2 YYNGEE. V lost 3 bases to trimming and J lost 5 bases, with 10 bases between them. CDR3 loop: CASSEGTIDTQYF. The CDR3, as DNA: TGTGCCAGCAGCGAGGGGACGATAGATACGCAGTATTTT.

This clonotype was recorded at least ten times. This chain connects TRBV10-2 to TRBJ2-1; 8 bases match TRBD1. The CDR3 has 15 amino acids. The V gene end was trimmed by 7 bases and the J gene end by 4 bases; junction bases not matched to a gene: 9. Germline lookup yields CDR1 WSHSY and CDR2 SAAADI. The CDR3 sequence is CASTGTGDQYNEQFF. CDR3 sequence (DNA): TGCGCCAGCACCGGGACAGGAGACCAATACAATGAGCAGTTCTTC.

This clonotype was seen only a few times. The chain recombines TRBV7-8 with TRBJ2-3; a weak D match, TRBD1 (5 bases). With 1 base removed from V and 2 bases from J, the gap between germline ends came to 13 bases. The CDR3 sequence is 16 residues long. CDR1 SGHVS and CDR2 FQNEAQ come from the germline V gene. As DNA, the CDR3 is TGTGCCAGCAGCTTAGTTCGGAAAGGGGCCACAGATACGCAGTATTTT. This codes for CASSLVRKGATDTQYF.

This clonotype was observed a handful of times. The J gene is TRBJ2-4, the V gene TRBV9; a possible D gene is TRBD2 (6 bases). Germline CDR1 SGDLS, CDR2 YYNGEE. CDR3 length: 16 residues. V was pared by 4 bases and J by 4 bases, with 18 bases between. The DNA of the CDR3 is TGTGCCAGCAGCCCTCACGAGGGCGGAGGGAAAAACATTCAGTACTTC. Protein product: CASSPHEGGGKNIQYF.

There are a few counts of this clonotype. This chain joins TRBV5-5 and TRBJ2-7; TRBD2 aligns across 8 bases. The CDR3 runs 14 residues. CDR1 is SGHKS, CDR2 YYEKEE, per germline (reference sequence). V lost 2 bases, J lost 3 bases, and 4 bases stayed unmatched. CDR3 residues: CASSFRTSGYEQYF. The CDR3 DNA follows: TGTGCCAGCAGCTTCAGAACTAGCGGCTACGAGCAGTACTTC.

This clonotype was seen many times. This rearrangement joins TRBV27 to TRBJ2-1, with TRBD1 matching over 8 bases. Per the germline V gene, CDR1 is MNHEY and CDR2 is SMNVEV (reference sequence). V shed 4 bases and J 7 bases; nucleotides not matched to a gene: 6. The CDR3 is 14 amino acids. CDR3 loop: CASSSGQGRNEQFF. In nucleotides, the CDR3 is TGTGCCAGCAGTTCTGGACAGGGACGGAATGAGCAGTTCTTC.

The chain uses TRBV10-3 and TRBJ2-1, with TRBD2 matching 9 bases. Germline lookup yields CDR1 ENHRY and CDR2 SYGVKD. The CDR3 contains 15 residues. The trim removed 4 bases at V and 1 base at J, leaving 2 bases unmatched. The CDR3 reads CAISASGTSYNEQFF. Here the CDR3 DNA reads TGTGCCATCAGTGCTAGCGGGACGTCCTACAATGAGCAGTTCTTC.

The table lists this clonotype with many counts. A junction end diverges from the germline sequence, so it may reflect a read error. V and J are TRBV7-9 and TRBJ1-4; D unclear. The germline V gene encodes CDR1 SEHNR and CDR2 FQNEAQ (reference sequence). The CDR3 is made up of 13 amino acids. The CDR3 DNA is TGTGCCAGCAGCTTAAGTGAGGAGGCCGGGTTCTTATTT. It translates to CASSLSEEAGFLF. The full variable domain, with the rest looked up from reference TRBV7-9 and TRBJ1-4, is DTGVSQNPRHKITKRGQNVTFRCDPISEHNRLYWYRQTLGQGPEFLTYFQNEAQLEKSRLLSDRFSAERPKGSFSTLEIQRTEQGDSAMYLCASSLSEEAGFLFGSGTQLSVL.